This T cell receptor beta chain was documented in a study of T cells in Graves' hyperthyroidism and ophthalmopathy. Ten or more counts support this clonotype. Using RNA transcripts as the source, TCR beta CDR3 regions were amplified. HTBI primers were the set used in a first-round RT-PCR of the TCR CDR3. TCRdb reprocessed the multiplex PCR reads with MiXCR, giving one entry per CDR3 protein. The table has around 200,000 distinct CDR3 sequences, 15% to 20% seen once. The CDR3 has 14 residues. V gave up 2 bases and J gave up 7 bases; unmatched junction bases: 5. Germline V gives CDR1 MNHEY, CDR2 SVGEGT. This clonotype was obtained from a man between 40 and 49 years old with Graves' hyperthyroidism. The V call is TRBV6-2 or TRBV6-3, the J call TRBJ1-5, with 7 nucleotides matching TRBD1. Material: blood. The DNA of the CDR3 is TGTGCCAGCAGTTACAGGGGGCCGGAACAGCCCCAGCATTTT. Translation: CASSYRGPEQPQHF.